Sequencing of this T cell receptor beta chain was carried out in a study of T cells of healthy individuals. The V gene end was trimmed by 5 bases and the J gene end by 1 base; junction bases not matched to a gene: 11. This CDR3 spans 17 amino acids. Germline values: CDR1 SEHNR, CDR2 FQNEAQ (reference sequence). This clonotype was found a few times. A single record per CDR3 protein comes from TCRdb applying MiXCR to the 5' RACE reads. The sample includes about 82,000 distinct CDR3 sequences, 4% to 5.5% of them seen just once. This chain uses TRBV7-9 with TRBJ1-3, with 7 positions matching TRBD1. The clonotype was recovered from a female donor in good health. The CDR3 region has the DNA TGTGCCAGCAGCCCATCCTTCAGGGGGAGATCTGGAAACACCATATATTTT. It is translated as CASSPSFRGRSGNTIYF.